These T cell receptor beta chains were read from a single sample in a study of blood T cell repertoires in COVID-19. TCRdb's table, derived via immunoSEQ multiplex PCR, lists solely in-frame clones and lacks some. The repertoire has under 250,000 clones, more than 70% of them found once; the top ten carry 18%. The sample was peripheral blood. These receptors were taken from a man aged 45 to 65 with COVID-19, enrolled during active disease. CDR3s include the opening cysteine and the closing phenylalanine or tryptophan. D genes are given only for firm matches.

J,length,V,D,DNA,CDR3
TRBJ2-7,15,TRBV4-1,TRBD1,TGCGCCAGCAGCCCGGGACAGGGGGCCTCCTACGAGCAGTACTTC,CASSPGQGASYEQYF
TRBJ2-7,15,TRBV19,TRBD1,TGTGCCAGTAGTACCCGGACAGGGGGCGCGTACGAGCAGTACTTC,CASSTRTGGAYEQYF
TRBJ2-5,18,TRBV12-5,TRBD2,TGTGCTAGTGGTTTGGTAGAGTTTGAGCGGGGGGCCTTTGTGACCCAGTACTTC,CASGLVEFERGAFVTQYF
TRBJ2-5,15,TRBV24-1,TRBD2,TGTGCCACCAGTGACCCAACCGGGGGGGCGGTGACCCAGTACTTC,CATSDPTGGAVTQYF
TRBJ2-7,15,TRBV6-1,TRBD1,TGTGCCAGCAGTGAAGGCCCGGACAGGCCCTCCGAGCAGTACTTC,CASSEGPDRPSEQYF
TRBJ2-3,16,TRBV6-5,TRBD2,TGTGCCAGCAGTTACCGAGGACTAGCGCCCACAGATACGCAGTATTTT,CASSYRGLAPTDTQYF
TRBJ2-2,13,TRBV15,NA,TGTGCCACCAGCAGAGGAGCGATCGGGGAGCTGTTTTTT,CATSRGAIGELFF
TRBJ2-3,13,TRBV12-3/TRBV12-4,NA,TGTGCCAGCGTGCAGGGAAGCACAGATACGCAGTATTTT,CASVQGSTDTQYF
TRBJ1-1,12,TRBV4-2,NA,TGTGCCAGCAGCCAAGTTAACGGTGAAGCTTTCTTT,CASSQVNGEAFF
TRBJ2-7,14,TRBV3-1/TRBV3-2,TRBD2,TGTGCCAGCAGCCAAGGGGGGACTAACTACGAGCAGTACTTC,CASSQGGTNYEQYF
TRBJ2-1,16,TRBV7-2,NA,TGTGCCAGCAGCCCAGAGGGGGGGGCCTTCTACAATGAGCAGTTCTTC,CASSPEGGAFYNEQFF
TRBJ2-3,15,TRBV9,TRBD1,TGTGCCAGCAGCCCGCGTGGGACAGGCACAGATACGCAGTATTTT,CASSPRGTGTDTQYF
TRBJ2-2,16,TRBV4-2,NA,TGTGCCAGCACCACCAACCCAGGGACACACACCGGGGAGCTGTTTTTT,CASTTNPGTHTGELFF
TRBJ1-5,13,TRBV2,NA,TGTGCCAGCAGTGGGACACCCGATCAGCCCCAGCATTTT,CASSGTPDQPQHF
TRBJ2-3,14,TRBV7-2,NA,TGTGCCAGCAGCCCAAGACTAGGCACAGATACGCAGTATTTT,CASSPRLGTDTQYF
TRBJ2-2,12,TRBV5-8,NA,TGTGCCAGCACCAGGGTCACCGGGGAGCTGTTTTTT,CASTRVTGELFF